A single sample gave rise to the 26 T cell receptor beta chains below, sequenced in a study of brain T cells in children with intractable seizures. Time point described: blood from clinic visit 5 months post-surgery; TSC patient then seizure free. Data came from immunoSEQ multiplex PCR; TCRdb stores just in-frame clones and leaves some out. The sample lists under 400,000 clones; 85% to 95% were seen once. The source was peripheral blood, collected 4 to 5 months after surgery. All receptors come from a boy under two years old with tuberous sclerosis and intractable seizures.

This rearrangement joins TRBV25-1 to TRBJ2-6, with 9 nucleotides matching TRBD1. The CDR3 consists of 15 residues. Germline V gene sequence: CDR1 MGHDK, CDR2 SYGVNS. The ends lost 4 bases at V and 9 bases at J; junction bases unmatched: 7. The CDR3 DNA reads TGTGCCAGCAGTGTCCGAGGGACAGGGATCAACGTCCTGACTTTC. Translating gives CASSVRGTGINVLTF. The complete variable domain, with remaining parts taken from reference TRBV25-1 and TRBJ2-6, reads EADIYQTPRYLVIGTGKKITLECSQTMGHDKMYWYQQDPGMELHLIHYSYGVNSTEKGDLSSESTVSRIRTEHFPLTLESARPSHTSQYLCASSVRGTGINVLTFGAGSRLTVL.

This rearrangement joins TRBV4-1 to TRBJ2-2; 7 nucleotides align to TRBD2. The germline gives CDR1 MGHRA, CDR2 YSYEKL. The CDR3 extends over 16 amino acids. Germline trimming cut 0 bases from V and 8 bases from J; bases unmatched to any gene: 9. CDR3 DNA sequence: TGCGCCAGCAGCCAAGATCTTGCTAGCGGAGAGGGGGAGCTGTTTTTT. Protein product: CASSQDLASGEGELFF.

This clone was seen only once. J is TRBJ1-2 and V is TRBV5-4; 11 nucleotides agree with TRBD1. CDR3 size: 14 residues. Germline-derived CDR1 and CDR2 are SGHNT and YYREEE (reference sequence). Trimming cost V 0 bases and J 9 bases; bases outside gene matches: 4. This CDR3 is CASSLAGQGASYTF. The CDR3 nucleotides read TGTGCCAGCAGCTTGGCCGGACAGGGGGCGAGCTACACCTTC.

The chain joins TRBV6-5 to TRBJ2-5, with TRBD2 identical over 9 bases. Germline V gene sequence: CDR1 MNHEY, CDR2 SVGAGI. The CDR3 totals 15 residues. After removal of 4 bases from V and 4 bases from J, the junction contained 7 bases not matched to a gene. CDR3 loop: CASSWREGRGETQYF. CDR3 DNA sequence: TGTGCCAGCAGTTGGCGGGAGGGCCGCGGAGAGACCCAGTACTTC.

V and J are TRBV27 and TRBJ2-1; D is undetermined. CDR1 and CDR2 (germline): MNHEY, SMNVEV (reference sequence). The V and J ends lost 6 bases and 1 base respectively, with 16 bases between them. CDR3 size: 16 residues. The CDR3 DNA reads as TGTGCCAGCAGCTCTATTCTAGTGGGGTCCTACAATGAGCAGTTCTTC. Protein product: CASSSILVGSYNEQFF.

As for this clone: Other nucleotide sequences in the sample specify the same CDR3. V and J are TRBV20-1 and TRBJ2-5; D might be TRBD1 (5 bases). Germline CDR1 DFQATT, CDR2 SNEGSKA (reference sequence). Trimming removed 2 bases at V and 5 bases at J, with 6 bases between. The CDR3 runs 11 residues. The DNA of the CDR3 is TGCAGTGCTAGAAGGGGCGAGACCCAGTACTTC. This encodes CSARRGETQYF.

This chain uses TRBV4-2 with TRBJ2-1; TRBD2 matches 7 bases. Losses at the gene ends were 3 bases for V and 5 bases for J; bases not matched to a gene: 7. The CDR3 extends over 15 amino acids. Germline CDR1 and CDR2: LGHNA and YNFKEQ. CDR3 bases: TGTGCCAGCAGCCACCAGCGGGGAGGTGACAATGAGCAGTTCTTC. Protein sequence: CASSHQRGGDNEQFF.

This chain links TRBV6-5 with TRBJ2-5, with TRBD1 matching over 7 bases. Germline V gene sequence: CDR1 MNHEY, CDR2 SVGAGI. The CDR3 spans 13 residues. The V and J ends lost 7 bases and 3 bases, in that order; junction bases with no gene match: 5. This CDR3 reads CASISTGKETQYF. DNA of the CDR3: TGTGCCAGCATCTCGACAGGGAAAGAGACCCAGTACTTC.

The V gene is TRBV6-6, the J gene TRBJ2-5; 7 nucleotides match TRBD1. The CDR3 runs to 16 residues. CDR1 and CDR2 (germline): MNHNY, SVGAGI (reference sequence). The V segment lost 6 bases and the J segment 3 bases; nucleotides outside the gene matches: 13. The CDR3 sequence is CASRQRRDSWEETQYF. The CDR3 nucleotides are TGTGCCAGCAGACAGAGAAGGGACAGTTGGGAAGAGACCCAGTACTTC.

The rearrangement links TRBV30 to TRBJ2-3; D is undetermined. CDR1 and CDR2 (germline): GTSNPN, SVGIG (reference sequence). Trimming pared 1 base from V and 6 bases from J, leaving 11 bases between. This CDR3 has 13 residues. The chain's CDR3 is CAWSEWEGDTQYF. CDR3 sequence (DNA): TGTGCCTGGAGTGAATGGGAAGGGGATACGCAGTATTTT.

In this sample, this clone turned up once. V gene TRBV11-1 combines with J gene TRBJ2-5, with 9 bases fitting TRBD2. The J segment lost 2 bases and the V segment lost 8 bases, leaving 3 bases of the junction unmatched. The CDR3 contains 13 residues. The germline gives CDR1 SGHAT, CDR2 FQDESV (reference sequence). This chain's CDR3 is CASATSGQETQYF. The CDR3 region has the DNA TGTGCCAGCGCGACTAGCGGTCAAGAGACCCAGTACTTC.

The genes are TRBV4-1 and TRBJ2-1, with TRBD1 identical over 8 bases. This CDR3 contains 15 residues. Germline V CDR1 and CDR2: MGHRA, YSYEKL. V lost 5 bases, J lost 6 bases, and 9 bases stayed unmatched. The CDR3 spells CASSLDRQGANEQFF. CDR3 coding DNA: TGCGCCAGCAGCTTAGATCGCCAGGGGGCCAATGAGCAGTTCTTC.

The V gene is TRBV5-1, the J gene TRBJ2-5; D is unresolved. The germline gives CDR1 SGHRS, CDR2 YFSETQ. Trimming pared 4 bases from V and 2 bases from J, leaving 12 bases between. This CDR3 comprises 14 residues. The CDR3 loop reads CASSPTPTQETQYF. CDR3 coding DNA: TGCGCCAGCAGCCCTACCCCGACACAAGAGACCCAGTACTTC.

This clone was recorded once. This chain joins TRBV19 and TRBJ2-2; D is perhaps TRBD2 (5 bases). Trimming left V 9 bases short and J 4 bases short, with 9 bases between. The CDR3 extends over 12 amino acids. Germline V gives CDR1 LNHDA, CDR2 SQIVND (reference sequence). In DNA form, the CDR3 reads TGTGCCAGCCCCGCGGGCACCGGGGAGCTGTTTTTT. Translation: CASPAGTGELFF.

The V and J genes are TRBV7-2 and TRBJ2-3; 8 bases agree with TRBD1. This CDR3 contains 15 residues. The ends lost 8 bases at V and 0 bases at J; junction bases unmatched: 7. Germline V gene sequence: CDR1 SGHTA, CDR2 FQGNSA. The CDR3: CASARDRPSTDTQYF. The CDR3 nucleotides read TGTGCCAGCGCTAGGGACAGGCCTAGCACAGATACGCAGTATTTT.

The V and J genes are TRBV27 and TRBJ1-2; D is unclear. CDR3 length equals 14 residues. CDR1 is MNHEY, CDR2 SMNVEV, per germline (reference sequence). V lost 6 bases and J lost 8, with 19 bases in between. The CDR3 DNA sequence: TGTGCCAGCAGACCATTCAGTACTGAGGAAGGCTACACCTTC. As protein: CASRPFSTEEGYTF.

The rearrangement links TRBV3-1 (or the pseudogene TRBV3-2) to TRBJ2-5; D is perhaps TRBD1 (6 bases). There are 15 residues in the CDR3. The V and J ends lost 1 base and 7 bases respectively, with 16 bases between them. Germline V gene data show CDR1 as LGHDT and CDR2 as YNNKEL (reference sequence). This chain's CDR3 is CASSQAVRDTRTQYF. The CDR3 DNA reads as TGTGCCAGCAGCCAAGCCGTTCGGGACACTAGGACCCAGTACTTC.

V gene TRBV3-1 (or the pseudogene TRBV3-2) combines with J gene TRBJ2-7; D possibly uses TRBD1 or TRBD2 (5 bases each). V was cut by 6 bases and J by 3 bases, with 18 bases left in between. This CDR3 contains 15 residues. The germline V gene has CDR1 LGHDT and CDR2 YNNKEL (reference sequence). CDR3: CASSLRDGVFYEQYF. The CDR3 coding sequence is TGTGCCAGCAGTCTCCGGGACGGGGTATTCTACGAGCAGTACTTC.

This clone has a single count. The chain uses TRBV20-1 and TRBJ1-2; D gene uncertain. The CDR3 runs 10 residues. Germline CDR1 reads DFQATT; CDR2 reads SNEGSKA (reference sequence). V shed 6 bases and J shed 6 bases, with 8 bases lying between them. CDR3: CSAQWDGYTF. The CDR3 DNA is TGCAGTGCCCAATGGGATGGCTACACCTTC.

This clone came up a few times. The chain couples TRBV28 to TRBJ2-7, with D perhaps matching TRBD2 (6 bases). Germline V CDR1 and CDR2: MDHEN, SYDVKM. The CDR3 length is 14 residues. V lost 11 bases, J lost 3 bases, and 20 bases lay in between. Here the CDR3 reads CARKGMAGIYEQYF. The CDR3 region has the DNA TGTGCCCGAAAAGGAATGGCGGGAATCTACGAGCAGTACTTC.

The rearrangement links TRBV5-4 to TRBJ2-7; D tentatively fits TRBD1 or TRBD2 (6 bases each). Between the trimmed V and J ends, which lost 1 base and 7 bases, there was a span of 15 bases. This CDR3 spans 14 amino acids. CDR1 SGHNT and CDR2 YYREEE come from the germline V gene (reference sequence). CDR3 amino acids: CASSLWRGAQEQYF. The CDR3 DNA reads TGTGCCAGCAGCTTGTGGAGGGGGGCGCAGGAGCAGTACTTC.

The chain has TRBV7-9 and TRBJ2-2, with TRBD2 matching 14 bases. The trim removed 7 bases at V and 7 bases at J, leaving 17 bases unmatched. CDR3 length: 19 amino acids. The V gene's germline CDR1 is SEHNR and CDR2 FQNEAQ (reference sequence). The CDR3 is CASIPGLAGDAIGVGELFF. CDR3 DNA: TGTGCCAGCATCCCGGGACTAGCGGGAGATGCCATAGGGGTCGGGGAGCTGTTTTTT. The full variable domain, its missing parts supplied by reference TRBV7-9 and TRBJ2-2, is DTGVSQNPRHKITKRGQNVTFRCDPISEHNRLYWYRQTLGQGPEFLTYFQNEAQLEKSRLLSDRFSAERPKGSFSTLEIQRTEQGDSAMYLCASIPGLAGDAIGVGELFFGEGSRLTVL.

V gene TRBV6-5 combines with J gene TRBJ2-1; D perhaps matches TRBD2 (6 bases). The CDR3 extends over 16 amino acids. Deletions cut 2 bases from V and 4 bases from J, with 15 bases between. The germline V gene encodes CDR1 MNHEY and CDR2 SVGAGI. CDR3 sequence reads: CASSYVGGPSYNEQFF. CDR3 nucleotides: TGTGCCAGCAGTTACGTAGGAGGGCCTAGTTACAATGAGCAGTTCTTC.

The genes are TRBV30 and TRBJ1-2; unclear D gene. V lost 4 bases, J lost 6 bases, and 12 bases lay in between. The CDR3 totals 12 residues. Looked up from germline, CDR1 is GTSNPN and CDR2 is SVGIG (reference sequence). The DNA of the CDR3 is TGTGCCTGGAAGGATGATTGGAATGGCTACACCTTC. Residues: CAWKDDWNGYTF.

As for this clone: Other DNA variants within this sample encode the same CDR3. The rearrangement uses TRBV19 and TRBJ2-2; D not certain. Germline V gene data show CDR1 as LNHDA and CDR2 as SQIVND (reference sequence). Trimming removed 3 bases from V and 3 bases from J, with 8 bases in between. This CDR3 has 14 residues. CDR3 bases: TGTGCCAGTAGTATTCTCGGTTACACCGGGGAGCTGTTTTTT. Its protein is CASSILGYTGELFF.

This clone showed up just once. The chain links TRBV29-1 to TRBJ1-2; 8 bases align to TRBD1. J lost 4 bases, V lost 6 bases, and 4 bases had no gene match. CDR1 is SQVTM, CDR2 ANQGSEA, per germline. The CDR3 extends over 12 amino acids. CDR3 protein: CSVGDRGYGYTF. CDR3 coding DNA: TGCAGCGTAGGTGACAGGGGCTATGGCTACACCTTC.